The present TCR beta chain was sequenced within a study of cytomegalovirus exposure and HLA in healthy donors. Study results and caveats: Using the classifier, cytomegalovirus status was reportedly diagnosed with high specificity and sensitivity. What was likely a sequencing artifact was a cluster of highly shared sequence variants.

Concerning this clone itself: Its antigen is not identified.

60 Vbeta and 13 Jbeta primers were used in PCR. Only in-frame clones appear in the TCRdb table, and some are missing; sequencing was by immunoSEQ multiplex PCR. The table lists roughly 110,000 clones, more than 75% of them singletons, with 5% to 7.5% in the top ten. Sequenced input: PBMCs. The receptor comes from a woman aged 45-65 years in good health and CMV-seropositive.

The CDR3 DNA is TGTGCCAGCAGCTTAGCCAGGGTCTCCTATGGCTACACCTTC. It encodes CASSLARVSYGYTF. This sequence joins TRBV7-2 and TRBJ1-2, with a possible D match to TRBD1 (5 bases). Trimming cost V 0 bases and J 4 bases, with 9 bases left between them. Germline assignment: CDR1 SGHTA and CDR2 FQGNSA. This CDR3 has 14 residues.